The present T cell receptor (beta chain) was sequenced within a study of response to subunit inactivated influenza vaccine. The study's findings and limits: Few new T cells, the authors suggested, are recruited by each seasonal influenza vaccination.

This clonotype was recorded a few times. Its antigen is not identified. In TCRdb, the RT-PCR reads were re-called with MiXCR into one record per CDR3 protein. This table has about 780,000 distinct CDR3 sequences, around 20% appearing once. V lost 7 bases and J lost 7; bases outside the gene matches: 11. The CDR3 consists of 15 residues. Per germline, CDR1 MNHEY and CDR2 SVGEGT. This TCR came from a man in his forties or fifties who received an inactivated influenza vaccine. The material sequenced was PBMCs from blood, taken roughly 5 days after vaccination. The J gene is TRBJ2-1, the V gene TRBV6-2 or TRBV6-3, with 9 nucleotides matching TRBD2. The CDR3 DNA reads TGTGCCAGCACAGATCTAGCGGGATGGGGAAATGAGCAGTTCTTC. Amino acids: CASTDLAGWGNEQFF.